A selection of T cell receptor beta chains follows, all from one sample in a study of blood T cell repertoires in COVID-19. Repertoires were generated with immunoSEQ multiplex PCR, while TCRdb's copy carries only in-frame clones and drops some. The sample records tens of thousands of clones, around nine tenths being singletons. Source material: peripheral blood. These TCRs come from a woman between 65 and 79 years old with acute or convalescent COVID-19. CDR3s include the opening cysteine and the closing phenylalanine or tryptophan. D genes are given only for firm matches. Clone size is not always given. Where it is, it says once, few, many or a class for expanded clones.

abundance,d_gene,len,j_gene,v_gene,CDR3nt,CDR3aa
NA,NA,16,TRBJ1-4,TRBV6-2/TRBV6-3,TGTGCCAGCAGTTACTCGTATTGGGGAGCCAATGAAAAACTGTTTTTT,CASSYSYWGANEKLFF
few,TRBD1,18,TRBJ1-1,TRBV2,TGTGCCAGCATTGGGACAGGGGGCGGTCTGATTCAGATGACTGAAGCTTTCTTT,CASIGTGGGLIQMTEAFF
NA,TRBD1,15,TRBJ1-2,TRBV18,TGTGCCAGCTCACCAGGAACAGGGGGCGACTATGGCTACACCTTC,CASSPGTGGDYGYTF
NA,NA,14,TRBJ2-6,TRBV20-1,TGCAGTGCTAGTACTTCCTCTGGGGCCAACGTCCTGACTTTC,CSASTSSGANVLTF
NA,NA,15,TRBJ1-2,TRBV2,TGTGCCAGCAGGGGGGGGACACCTGACCCCTATGGCTACACCTTC,CASRGGTPDPYGYTF
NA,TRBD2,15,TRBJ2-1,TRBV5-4,TGTGCCAGCAGCTTGGTCTCTAGCGGGGGTAATGAGCAGTTCTTC,CASSLVSSGGNEQFF
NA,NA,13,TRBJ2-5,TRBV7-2,TGTGCCAGCAGCCGGGACTTTAAAGAGACCCAGTACTTC,CASSRDFKETQYF
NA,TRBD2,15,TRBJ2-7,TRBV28,TGTGCCAGCAGTTCCCCGACTAGCGGGAGAGGTGAGCAGTACTTC,CASSSPTSGRGEQYF
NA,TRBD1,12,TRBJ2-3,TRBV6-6,TGTGCCAGCAGTCCCCGGACAGGGCGGCAGTATTTT,CASSPRTGRQYF
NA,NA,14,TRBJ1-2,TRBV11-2,TGTGCCAGCAGCCCCGGGCGGGGGGTCTATGGCTACACCTTC,CASSPGRGVYGYTF
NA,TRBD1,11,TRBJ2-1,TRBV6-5,TGTGCCAGCAGGACAGGGTGGGCGCAGTTCTTC,CASRTGWAQFF
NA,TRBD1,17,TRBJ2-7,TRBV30,TGTGCCTGGAGTGCCAACTCCGGGACAGGGGGCGGGTACGAGCAGTACTTC,CAWSANSGTGGGYEQYF
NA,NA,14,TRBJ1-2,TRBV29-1,TGCAGCGTTCACCCCGCAGGGGAGAACTATGGCTACACCTTC,CSVHPAGENYGYTF
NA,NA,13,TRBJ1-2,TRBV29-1,TGCAGCGTTGCCGCCCAGACAGGCTATGGCTACACCTTC,CSVAAQTGYGYTF
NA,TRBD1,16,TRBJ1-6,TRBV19,TGTGCCAGTAGTATATTAAGGGGGCGAATGGATTCACCCCTCCACTTT,CASSILRGRMDSPLHF
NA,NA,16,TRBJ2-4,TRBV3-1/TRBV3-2,TGTGCCAGCAGCCAGACAGTGGACCTAGCCAAAAACATTCAGTACTTC,CASSQTVDLAKNIQYF
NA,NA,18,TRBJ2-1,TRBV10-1,TGCGCCAGCAGTGAGTCTGGCGCCGCGGGCTTTTTTGTTAATGAGCAGTTCTTC,CASSESGAAGFFVNEQFF